This passage covers 26 T cell receptor beta chains from one sample sequenced in a study of T cell responses to AZD1222 COVID-19 vaccine. The table came from immunoSEQ multiplex PCR; TCRdb's copy has only in-frame clones and leaves some out. In the table there are some 180,000 clones, roughly 90% of which are singletons. Sequenced material: peripheral blood, taken on day 0 of AZD1222 vaccination. These receptors came from an adult in good health.

The V gene is TRBV19, the J gene TRBJ1-2, with D perhaps TRBD1 (5 bases). Trimming removed 5 bases from V and 5 bases from J, with 12 bases in between. CDR3 length: 13 amino acids. CDR1 is LNHDA, CDR2 SQIVND, per germline (reference sequence). The CDR3 reads CASSQPGGYGYTF. In nucleotides, the CDR3 is TGTGCCAGTAGTCAACCCGGGGGGTATGGCTACACCTTC.

This clone was seen a handful of times. V and J are TRBV6-2 or TRBV6-3 and TRBJ1-1, with D perhaps TRBD1 (5 bases). Germline CDR1 reads MNHEY; CDR2 reads SVGEGT. The CDR3 totals 13 residues. The germline V and J ends were trimmed by 4 bases and 1 base, with 7 bases remaining between them. This CDR3 reads CASSWGQNTEAFF. CDR3 coding DNA: TGTGCCAGCAGTTGGGGCCAGAACACTGAAGCTTTCTTT.

CDR3 nucleotide sequence: TGCGCCAGCAGCCAATGGAACGGTCTGAACTATGGCTACACCTTC. Amino acid sequence: CASSQWNGLNYGYTF. The chain carries TRBV4-3 and TRBJ1-2; no firm D call. CDR1 LGHNA and CDR2 YSLEER come from the germline V gene. This CDR3 has 15 amino acids. V lost 2 bases to trimming and J lost 2 bases, with 12 bases between them.

The chain is built from TRBV19 and TRBJ1-5, with D possibly matching TRBD1 (6 bases). Trimming pared 11 bases from V and 4 bases from J, leaving 15 bases between. This CDR3 spans 13 amino acids. Germline V gene lookup returns CDR1 LNHDA and CDR2 SQIVND (reference sequence). CDR3 amino acids: CASGGRWNQPQHF. CDR3 nucleotide sequence: TGTGCCTCCGGGGGCCGGTGGAATCAGCCCCAGCATTTT.

This sequence joins TRBV6-5 and TRBJ1-5; 10 nucleotides line up with TRBD1. V trimming: 5 bases; J trimming: 5 bases; junction bases outside the gene matches: 3. The CDR3 contains 14 residues. The V gene's germline CDR1 is MNHEY and CDR2 SVGAGI. The DNA for the CDR3 is TGTGCCAGCAGTCGACAGGGGGCAGATCAGCCCCAGCATTTT. Protein sequence: CASSRQGADQPQHF.

This sequence joins TRBV18 and TRBJ1-5, with TRBD1 matching over 10 bases. The CDR3 loop spans 14 amino acids. Germline trimming cut 6 bases from V and 5 bases from J; bases unmatched to any gene: 4. CDR1 is KGHSH, CDR2 LQKENI, per germline. The CDR3 bases are TGTGCCAGCTCTCTGACAGGGGGCGATCAGCCCCAGCATTTT. This encodes CASSLTGGDQPQHF.

This clone was observed once. The chain recombines TRBV7-2 with TRBJ2-7; D might be TRBD1 (5 bases). Germline V CDR1 and CDR2: SGHTA, FQGNSA. This CDR3 spans 14 amino acids. V was clipped by 5 bases and J by 6 bases, with 17 bases between them. CDR3 nucleotides: TGTGCCAGCAGCACCCCAGCGCCAAGGGGCGAGCAGTACTTC. Residues: CASSTPAPRGEQYF.

In this sample, this clone turned up a few times. The chain carries TRBV7-2 and TRBJ2-3; 11 nucleotides agree with TRBD2. CDR1 is SGHTA and CDR2 is FQGNSA in the germline V gene. V dropped 4 bases and J dropped 0; count of bases not matched to a gene: 9. The CDR3 has 18 amino acids. Written as DNA, the CDR3 is TGTGCCAGCAGCTCCACCTCTAGCGGGGGGATTAGCACAGATACGCAGTATTTT. This codes for CASSSTSSGGISTDTQYF.

The rearrangement links TRBV2 to TRBJ1-6; no definite D call. CDR3 length: 13 residues. CDR1 SNHLY and CDR2 FYNNEI come from the germline V gene. The CDR3 DNA reads TGTGCTTGCTGCGGCATCCCGAATTCACCCCTCCACTTT. Protein sequence: CACCGIPNSPLHF.

The chain is built from TRBV2 and TRBJ1-2; D uncertain. V gave up 3 bases and J gave up 1 base, with 9 bases separating them. CDR3 length equals 14 residues. Germline lookup yields CDR1 SNHLY and CDR2 FYNNEI. The CDR3 DNA follows: TGTGCCAGCAGTGACGGCCTGATTAACTATGGCTACACCTTC. Translating it yields CASSDGLINYGYTF.

The chain combines TRBV3-1 (or the pseudogene TRBV3-2) with TRBJ2-3; maybe TRBD2 (6 bases). Deletions cut 1 base from V and 6 bases from J, with 14 bases between. The CDR3 loop spans 15 amino acids. Looked up from germline, CDR1 is LGHDT and CDR2 is YNNKEL (reference sequence). CDR3 protein: CASSQGRWEADTQYF. As DNA, the CDR3 is TGTGCCAGCAGCCAAGGGAGGTGGGAGGCGGATACGCAGTATTTT.

The chain combines TRBV6-6 with TRBJ1-1; D gene uncertain. CDR3 length equals 14 residues. Germline CDR1 is MNHNY and CDR2 is SVGAGI (reference sequence). Deletions cut 3 bases from V and 0 bases from J, with 8 bases between. This CDR3 is CASSYGRMNTEAFF. The CDR3 bases are TGTGCCAGCAGTTATGGCAGGATGAACACTGAAGCTTTCTTT.

The J gene is TRBJ2-7, the V gene TRBV14; D call uncertain. With 4 bases removed from V and 3 bases from J, the gap between germline ends came to 13 bases. There are 14 residues in the CDR3. CDR1 is SGHDN and CDR2 is FVKESK in the germline V gene. Here the CDR3 reads CASSPRTQYYEQYF. The CDR3 DNA is TGTGCCAGCAGCCCTAGGACCCAATACTACGAGCAGTACTTC.

This rearrangement joins TRBV13 to TRBJ2-7; 10 positions agree with TRBD2. This CDR3 is built from 15 residues. The V gene end was trimmed by 3 bases and the J gene end by 2 bases; junction bases not matched to a gene: 4. The germline V gene has CDR1 PRHDT and CDR2 FYEKMQ (reference sequence). CDR3 nucleotide sequence: TGTGCCAGCAGCTTTCTAGCGGGGGTTACCTACGAGCAGTACTTC. Protein: CASSFLAGVTYEQYF. Together with reference TRBV13 and TRBJ2-7, the CDR3 gives the full variable domain: AAGVIQSPRHLIKEKRETATLKCYPIPRHDTVYWYQQGPGQDPQFLISFYEKMQSDKGSIPDRFSAQQFSDYHSELNMSSLELGDSALYFCASSFLAGVTYEQYFGPGTRLTVT.

The J gene is TRBJ2-3, the V gene TRBV27; the match to TRBD2 covers 7 bases. Losses at the gene ends were 5 bases for V and 4 bases for J; bases not matched to a gene: 12. This CDR3 has 16 residues. CDR1 and CDR2 (germline): MNHEY, SMNVEV (reference sequence). CDR3 coding DNA: TGTGCCAGCAGTGGGGTCGCCGGGGGGTGGGCAGATACGCAGTATTTT. This sequence encodes CASSGVAGGWADTQYF.

The chain has TRBV28 and TRBJ2-1; 7 bases are shared with TRBD2. This CDR3 region has 15 residues. V shed 2 bases and J 0 bases; nucleotides not matched to a gene: 1. Germline assignment: CDR1 MDHEN and CDR2 SYDVKM. The chain's CDR3 is CASSLLAVSYNEQFF. CDR3 DNA: TGTGCCAGCAGTTTACTAGCGGTCTCCTACAATGAGCAGTTCTTC.

The chain combines TRBV5-4 with TRBJ1-5; D is unresolved. This CDR3 spans 13 amino acids. Trimming took 4 bases from V and 4 from J, leaving 9 bases between them. Germline loops: CDR1 SGHNT, CDR2 YYREEE (reference sequence). The CDR3 spells CASSKERNQPQHF. The CDR3 region has the DNA TGTGCCAGCAGCAAGGAAAGGAATCAGCCCCAGCATTTT.

The chain is built from TRBV9 and TRBJ1-4; D is perhaps TRBD1 (6 bases). V gave up 7 bases and J gave up 4 bases, with 14 bases separating them. The germline V gene has CDR1 SGDLS and CDR2 YYNGEE. This CDR3 is 14 amino acids long. The CDR3 sequence is CASSRGGGNEKLFF. The CDR3 DNA follows: TGTGCCAGCTCGCGAGGAGGGGGTAATGAAAAACTGTTTTTT.

J is TRBJ2-2 and V is TRBV2; 7 positions match TRBD2. V shed 6 bases, J shed 4 bases, and the junction held 8 bases outside the gene matches. CDR1 and CDR2 (germline): SNHLY, FYNNEI. CDR3 length: 15 residues. CDR3 amino acids: CASRSGTFSTGELFF. In DNA, the CDR3 is TGTGCCAGCAGAAGCGGGACCTTTAGCACCGGGGAGCTGTTTTTT.

The V and J genes are TRBV2 and TRBJ2-7, with 9 bases aligning to TRBD1. V lost 3 bases and J lost 4; bases outside the gene matches: 7. The CDR3 is 15 amino acids. Germline V gene sequence: CDR1 SNHLY, CDR2 FYNNEI. The CDR3 spells CASSEGTGSNYEQYF. The CDR3 DNA reads as TGTGCCAGCAGTGAGGGGACAGGGTCTAATTACGAGCAGTACTTC.

The rearrangement joins TRBV12-3 or TRBV12-4 to TRBJ1-3; no definite D call. V was cut by 6 bases and J by 3 bases, with 6 bases left in between. The CDR3 contains 12 residues. The DNA for the CDR3 is TGTGCCAGCAGCGACTATGGAAACACCATATATTTT. It specifies CASSDYGNTIYF.

The chain employs TRBV20-1 and TRBJ2-7, with 7 bases identical to TRBD1. V shed 5 bases and J 6 bases; nucleotides not matched to a gene: 4. The CDR3 length is 11 residues. Germline CDR1 is DFQATT and CDR2 is SNEGSKA (reference sequence). The CDR3 spells CSAYAGGEQYF. The CDR3, as DNA: TGCAGTGCTTATGCAGGGGGCGAGCAGTACTTC.

This chain joins TRBV15 and TRBJ1-5; TRBD1 aligns across 9 bases. From germline, CDR1 is LNHNV and CDR2 YYDKDF (reference sequence). The length of the CDR3 is 18 residues. V shed 1 base, J shed 5 bases, and the junction held 12 bases outside the gene matches. The CDR3 loop is CATSRVTSGQGYYQPQHF. CDR3 bases: TGTGCCACCAGCAGAGTTACCTCGGGACAGGGTTACTATCAGCCCCAGCATTTT.

V gene TRBV2 combines with J gene TRBJ2-1, with TRBD2 identical over 13 bases. The V and J ends lost 7 bases and 5 bases, in that order; junction bases with no gene match: 8. Germline CDR1 SNHLY, CDR2 FYNNEI. The CDR3 length is 16 residues. The CDR3 DNA is TGTGCCAGCATATCTGGACTAGCGGGAGTAGACAATGAGCAGTTCTTC. Protein sequence: CASISGLAGVDNEQFF.

The rearrangement joins TRBV12-5 to TRBJ2-1; 7 bases line up with TRBD1. The CDR3 loop spans 15 amino acids. V lost 5 bases to trimming and J lost 6 bases; unmatched junction nucleotides: 10. Germline V gene data show CDR1 as LGHNT and CDR2 as FRNRAP. The CDR3 DNA reads TGTGCTAGTGGTCTGTCCGGGACAGTCGTCAATGAGCAGTTCTTC. Translation: CASGLSGTVVNEQFF.

Here the CDR3 DNA reads TGTGCCAGCTCACCACCCCCGGACCTCCGTAACACTGAAGCTTTCTTT. This sequence encodes CASSPPPDLRNTEAFF. The chain joins TRBV18 to TRBJ1-1, with D hard to call. Germline CDR1 is KGHSH and CDR2 is LQKENI. Trimming left V 0 bases short and J 2 bases short, with 13 bases between. The CDR3 contains 16 residues.